The clone carrying this T cell receptor beta chain was picked up one time. Its antigen remains unknown. Sequencing was performed with immunoSEQ multiplex PCR; in TCRdb, only in-frame clones are kept and a portion is missing. Altogether around 94,000 clones are present, nearly 90% being singletons, with the ten largest covering about 14%. This sample is drawn from a study of T cell responses to AZD1222 COVID-19 vaccine. The CDR3 consists of 14 residues. Notes on the study in general: Donors skewed white British and female; clonal diversity was possibly underestimated.

The TCR sequence derives from an adult in good health. The sample consisted of peripheral blood, taken on day 0 of AZD1222 vaccination. The rearrangement joins TRBV21-1 to TRBJ1-4. TRBV21-1 is labeled a pseudogene. The CDR3 bases are TGTGCCAGTGGGGGACCTTTGCCTAATGAAAAACTGTTTTTT. It translates to CASGGPLPNEKLFF.